This T cell receptor (beta chain) was captured in a study of blood T cell repertoires in COVID-19 (dated by TCRdb to about 2020). With respect to the entire study: Collaborator samples came from the United States, Italy and Spain and covered acute and convalescent phases of COVID-19. The prospective study material was composed of cDNA or gDNA derived from T cells, B-cell-depleted T cells, or PBMCs. The repertoires were released in a freely available public database intended as a resource for research on the immune response to SARS-CoV-2. Sample metadata almost always included a de-identified subject ID, COVID-19 status, age in years and sex. HLA class I and class II types, where available, came from metadata supplied by the sample provider rather than from assay-based typing. The dataset comprised deeply sampled blood TCRbeta repertoires from subjects exposed to, actively infected with, or recovered from COVID-19. Samples were obtained from the ongoing ImmuneRACE study (first 160 participants) and from over 1,000 subjects provided by 6 global collaborators. Study-wide conclusions, independent of this receptor: The quantity of clinical and demographic metadata differed by source and by participant and was supplied without curation.

Taken from cysteine to phenylalanine, the CDR3 has 15 residues. Of all the DNA, just the CDR3 is kept, 45 bases in frame from base 1. As encoded in the germline V gene, CDR1 is MDHEN while CDR2 is SYDVKM. V lost 3 bases and J lost 5 bases; the stretch between them is 15 bases long. TCRbeta CDR3 regions were amplified from genomic DNA using the immunoSEQ Assay, a bias-controlled multiplex PCR. Per the authors' processing: Nucleated cell counts per sample were estimated from amplification of reference gene primers within the assay. Sequence reads were collapsed and filtered to measure the absolute abundance of every unique TCRbeta CDR3 rearrangement. For each sample, productive Simpson clonality was calculated by taking the square root of Simpson's diversity index across productive rearrangements. The table comes from immuneACCESS by way of TCRdb, which keeps in-frame sequences with V and J called. Part of the clones is missing from these tables; in studies checked, under half for an unresolved V gene and the rest for unknown reasons. That table furnishes V, J and clone size, whereas the DNA furnished D and trimming. The sample includes fewer than 200,000 clones, with roughly 83% observed a single time. 4.4% of the sample lies in the top ten.

About this clone: It lacks a known antigen. No base qualities exist here, and no much larger clone lies one base off it.

Participants in the prospective study were aged roughly 18 to 89 years, lived in 24 United States geographic areas, and enrolled through a virtual design. Cohort assignment in the prospective study relied on participant-reported clinical history from a screening survey and a study questionnaire. Recovered participants in ImmuneRACE Cohort 3 were defined by two consecutive negative NP/OP PCR tests, clearance by a healthcare professional, or resolution of symptoms. Each participant in the prospective study had whole blood, serum and a nasopharyngeal or oropharyngeal swab collected by mobile phlebotomists. Participants in the prospective study had the option to provide additional blood draws and questionnaires over an approximately 2-month period. Blood samples from the prospective study were shipped frozen or at room temperature prior to DNA extraction.

This TCR was sampled from a woman aged 45-59 years who had recovered from COVID-19. The sequencing sample was made of PBMCs or T cells enriched from blood (not recorded which). The receptor chain draws on TRBV28 and TRBJ2-3, with the D gene not clear enough to name. The base sequence is TGTGCCAGCAGTTTTTCTAGTCCTCCGAAAGATACGCAGTATTTT. It is translated as CASSFSSPPKDTQYF.